This entry features one T cell receptor (beta chain) sequence. The antigen remains undetermined. These data belong to a study of T cell responses to AZD1222 COVID-19 vaccine. The CDR3 loop spans 12 amino acids. Germline CDR1 reads LNHDA; CDR2 reads SQIVND (reference sequence). Trimming pared 6 bases from V and 5 bases from J, leaving 10 bases between. Study-level findings and limits: Following two doses of AZD1222, Spike-specific TCR breadth and depth rose. A mostly white British donor set with more females was recruited, and clonal diversity was possibly underestimated.

The table came from immunoSEQ multiplex PCR; TCRdb's copy has only in-frame clones and leaves some out. The repertoire holds about 83,000 clones, with 80% to 90% as singletons. The starting material was peripheral blood, obtained 28 days after the second AZD1222 dose. The rearrangement joins TRBV19 to TRBJ1-1; a possible D gene is TRBD1 (6 bases). The sequence derives from an adult who received the AZD1222 COVID-19 vaccine. CDR3 region: CASRQGMTEAFF. The CDR3 nucleotides read TGTGCCAGTAGGCAGGGGATGACTGAAGCTTTCTTT.